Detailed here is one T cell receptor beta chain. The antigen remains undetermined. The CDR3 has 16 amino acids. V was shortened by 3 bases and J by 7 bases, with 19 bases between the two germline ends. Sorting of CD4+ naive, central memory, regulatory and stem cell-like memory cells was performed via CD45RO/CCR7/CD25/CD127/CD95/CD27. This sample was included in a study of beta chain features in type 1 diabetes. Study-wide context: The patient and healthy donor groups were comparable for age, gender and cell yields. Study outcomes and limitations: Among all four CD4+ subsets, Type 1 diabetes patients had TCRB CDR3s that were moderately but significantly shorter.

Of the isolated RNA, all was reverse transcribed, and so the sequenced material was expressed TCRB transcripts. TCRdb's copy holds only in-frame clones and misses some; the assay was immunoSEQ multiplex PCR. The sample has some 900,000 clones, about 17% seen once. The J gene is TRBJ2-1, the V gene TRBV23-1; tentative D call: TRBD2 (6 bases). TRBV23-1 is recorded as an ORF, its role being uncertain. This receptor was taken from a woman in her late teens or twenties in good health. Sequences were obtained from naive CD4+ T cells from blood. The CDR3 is CASSHPRRELRNEQFF. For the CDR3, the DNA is TGCGCCAGCAGTCACCCTCGACGGGAGCTTCGGAATGAGCAGTTCTTC.